This T cell receptor beta chain was identified during a study of blood T cells in healthy people across ages. Combining a sample-barcoded 5' primer with a J-beta primer mix, a second PCR ran for roughly 7 to 11 cycles. Unique molecular identifiers of 12 random nucleotides labeled each cDNA. TCRdb analysed the 5' RACE reads with MiXCR anew, one entry per CDR3 protein. The repertoire has about 1.5 million distinct CDR3 sequences, approximately 40% of them found once; the top ten carry 7.9%. This CDR3 contains 14 residues. CDR1 is DFQATT, CDR2 SNEGSKA, per germline (reference sequence). Points from the study as a whole: A roughly linear fall in TCR beta diversity per million T cells was seen with increasing age. Naive CD4+ cells and diversity were both higher in long-lived donors than in aged donors.

Remarks on this clonotype: The antigen remains undetermined. Relative to the germline gene, one junction end is altered; a read error may explain this.

Per sample, at least 6 micrograms of total RNA were extracted. Sequencing was done on a sample of blood. The TCR comes from a woman younger than 35 in good health. V gene TRBV20-1 combines with J gene TRBJ2-1, with TRBD1 identical over 8 bases. Here the CDR3 DNA reads TGCGGTGCCTGGACAGGGAGTTCCTACAATGAGCAGTTCTTC. Its protein is CGAWTGSSYNEQFF.